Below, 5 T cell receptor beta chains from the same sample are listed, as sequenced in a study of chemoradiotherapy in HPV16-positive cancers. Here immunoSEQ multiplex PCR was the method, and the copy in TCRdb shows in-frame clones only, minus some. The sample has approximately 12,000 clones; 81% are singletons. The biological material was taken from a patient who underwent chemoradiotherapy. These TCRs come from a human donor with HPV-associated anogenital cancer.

The CDR3 reads CASGGQGGYTEAFF. CDR3 DNA sequence: TGTGCCAGCGGGGGACAGGGAGGGTACACTGAAGCTTTCTTT. The chain employs TRBV16 and TRBJ1-1; 9 positions match TRBD1. V gave up 8 bases and J gave up 3 bases; unmatched junction bases: 7. The CDR3 length is 14 residues. Germline V gene data show CDR1 as KGHSY and CDR2 as FQNENV.

The CDR3 loop is CASSYGGSPLHF. The CDR3 nucleotides read TGTGCCAGCAGTTATGGTGGATCACCCCTCCACTTT. The chain links TRBV6-5 to TRBJ1-6; the D is unclear. The CDR3 extends over 12 amino acids. Germline-derived CDR1 and CDR2 are MNHEY and SVGAGI. Trimming took off 3 bases at V and 10 bases at J, with 7 bases between the two ends.

CDR3 loop: CASSSPGNEQFF. The CDR3 region has the DNA TGTGCCAGCAGCTCGCCAGGGAATGAGCAGTTCTTC. J is TRBJ2-1 and V is TRBV5-4; maybe TRBD1 (5 bases). Germline values: CDR1 SGHNT, CDR2 YYREEE (reference sequence). Between the trimmed V and J ends, which lost 3 bases and 7 bases, there was a span of 8 bases. The CDR3 extends over 12 amino acids.

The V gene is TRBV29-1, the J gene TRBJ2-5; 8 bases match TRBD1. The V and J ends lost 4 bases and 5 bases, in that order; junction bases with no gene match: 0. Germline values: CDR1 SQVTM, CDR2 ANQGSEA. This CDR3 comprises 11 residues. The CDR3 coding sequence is TGCAGCGTTGCAGGGGGCGAGACCCAGTACTTC. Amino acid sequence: CSVAGGETQYF.

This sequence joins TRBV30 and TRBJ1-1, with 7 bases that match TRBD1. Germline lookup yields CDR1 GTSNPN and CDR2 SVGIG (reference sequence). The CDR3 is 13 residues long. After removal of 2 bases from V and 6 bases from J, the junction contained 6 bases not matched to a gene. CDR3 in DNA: TGTGCCTGGAGTACAGGGGTTGGTCCTGAAGCTTTCTTT. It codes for CAWSTGVGPEAFF.